These 16 T cell receptor beta chains were all obtained from the same sample, sequenced in a study of cytomegalovirus exposure and HLA in healthy donors. The PCR used 60 Vbeta and 13 Jbeta primers. The repertoire was sequenced with immunoSEQ multiplex PCR; TCRdb's copy has only in-frame clones and lacks some. The table records a few hundred thousand clones, around nine tenths of them present only once. The source material was PBMCs. Source of these receptors: a girl aged 2-9 years in good health and CMV-seronegative.

In the case of this clone: Relative to the germline gene, one junction end is altered; a read error may explain this. The V gene is TRBV5-5, the J gene TRBJ2-7; maybe TRBD1 (6 bases). Germline CDR1 reads SGHKS; CDR2 reads YYEKEE (reference sequence). The CDR3 covers 14 residues. As DNA, the CDR3 is TGTGCCAGCAGCTTGGATGGGGGCCCCTACGGGCAGTACTTC. Its protein product is CASSLDGGPYGQYF.

This chain joins TRBV19 and TRBJ1-2; no clear D. The CDR3 is 14 residues long. Germline-derived CDR1 and CDR2 are LNHDA and SQIVND (reference sequence). Trimming left V 5 bases short and J 2 bases short, with 12 bases between. CDR3 bases: TGTGCCAGTAGTTTAACTATCATAAACTATGGCTACACCTTC. Translation: CASSLTIINYGYTF.

V gene TRBV7-9 combines with J gene TRBJ2-3; D remains ambiguous. This CDR3 contains 15 residues. Germline V lookup: CDR1 SEHNR, CDR2 FQNEAQ (reference sequence). Deletions cut 3 bases from V and 0 bases from J, with 10 bases between. CDR3 nucleotide sequence: TGTGCCAGCAGCTTGTTTCACTCTAGCACAGATACGCAGTATTTT. This sequence encodes CASSLFHSSTDTQYF. Full variable domain (rest looked up from reference TRBV7-9 and TRBJ2-3): DTGVSQNPRHKITKRGQNVTFRCDPISEHNRLYWYRQTLGQGPEFLTYFQNEAQLEKSRLLSDRFSAERPKGSFSTLEIQRTEQGDSAMYLCASSLFHSSTDTQYFGPGTRLTVL.

This clone came up once. This chain links TRBV19 with TRBJ2-2, with TRBD2 matching 8 bases. CDR1 and CDR2 (germline): LNHDA, SQIVND (reference sequence). The CDR3 is 15 amino acids. The V gene end was trimmed by 9 bases and the J gene end by 2 bases; junction bases not matched to a gene: 8. The CDR3 nucleotides read TGTGCCAGAAAAACTAGCGGAGAAAACACCGGGGAGCTGTTTTTT. It is translated as CARKTSGENTGELFF. The full variable domain, completed using reference TRBV19 and TRBJ2-2, is DGGITQSPKYLFRKEGQNVTLSCEQNLNHDAMYWYRQDPGQGLRLIYYSQIVNDFQKGDIAEGYSVSREKKESFPLTVTSAQKNPTAFYLCARKTSGENTGELFFGEGSRLTVL.

The J gene is TRBJ1-2, the V gene TRBV7-6; 9 nucleotides agree with TRBD1. V gave up 5 bases and J gave up 5 bases; unmatched junction bases: 12. Germline V gives CDR1 SGHVS, CDR2 FNYEAQ. The CDR3 loop spans 16 amino acids. The CDR3 loop reads CASSPNTGGFRYGYTF. DNA for the CDR3: TGTGCCAGCAGCCCCAATACAGGGGGCTTTCGGTATGGCTACACCTTC.

The V and J genes are TRBV5-1 and TRBJ1-2; 8 bases are a match to TRBD1. Trimming removed 4 bases from V and 3 bases from J; junction bases left unmatched: 5. The CDR3 consists of 14 residues. CDR1 is SGHRS, CDR2 YFSETQ, per germline. The chain's CDR3 is CASSQMTGDYGYTF. DNA of the CDR3: TGCGCCAGCAGCCAAATGACAGGGGACTATGGCTACACCTTC. Drawing the rest from reference TRBV5-1 and TRBJ1-2, the complete variable domain is KAGVTQTPRYLIKTRGQQVTLSCSPISGHRSVSWYQQTPGQGLQFLFEYFSETQRNKGNFPGRFSGRQFSNSRSEMNVSTLELGDSALYLCASSQMTGDYGYTFGSGTRLTVV.

The V and J genes are TRBV4-1 and TRBJ1-4; no clear D. In germline, CDR1 is MGHRA, CDR2 YSYEKL. The CDR3 has 16 amino acids. V gave up 3 bases and J gave up 10 bases, with 21 bases separating them. The CDR3 sequence: CASSQTADQPRGKLFF. The CDR3 nucleotides are TGCGCCAGCAGCCAGACCGCGGACCAACCCCGGGGAAAACTGTTTTTT.

In its sample, this clone was seen once. This chain uses TRBV9 with TRBJ1-2, with D perhaps TRBD1 (5 bases). V was pared by 2 bases and J by 5 bases, with 7 bases between. The CDR3 is 12 amino acids. From germline, CDR1 is SGDLS and CDR2 YYNGEE. CDR3 in DNA: TGTGCCAGCAGCGTGGACACGTATGGCTACACCTTC. It specifies CASSVDTYGYTF.

About this clone: This same CDR3 is encoded by further DNA sequences in the sample. The rearrangement joins TRBV5-1 to TRBJ2-1, with TRBD2 as a possible D gene (6 bases). The CDR3 runs to 14 residues. V was pared by 0 bases and J by 6 bases, with 10 bases between. Germline lookup yields CDR1 SGHRS and CDR2 YFSETQ. The CDR3 loop reads CASSLGLVGNEQFF. In DNA form, the CDR3 reads TGCGCCAGCAGCTTGGGACTAGTGGGCAATGAGCAGTTCTTC.

This chain uses TRBV18 with TRBJ1-5; possible D gene TRBD1, 6 bases. The CDR3 contains 14 residues. The ends were cut back, 0 bases at V and 10 bases at J, with 13 bases in the middle. CDR1 and CDR2 (germline): KGHSH, LQKENI. The DNA for the CDR3 is TGTGCCAGCTCACCACCCCCCGGGGGGCAACCCCAGCATTTT. Amino acid sequence: CASSPPPGGQPQHF. The whole variable domain, remainder taken from reference TRBV18 and TRBJ1-5, is NAGVMQNPRHLVRRRGQEARLRCSPMKGHSHVYWYRQLPEEGLKFMVYLQKENIIDESGMPKERFSAEFPKEGPSILRIQQVVRGDSAAYFCASSPPPGGQPQHFGDGTRLSIL.

The chain employs TRBV6-1 and TRBJ1-1; D not resolved. There are 14 residues in the CDR3. Germline CDR1 and CDR2: MNHNS and SASEGT. V was cut by 2 bases and J by 7 bases, with 14 bases left in between. The CDR3: CASSERGERYEAFF. The CDR3 bases are TGTGCCAGCAGTGAACGGGGAGAGCGGTATGAAGCTTTCTTT.

CDR3 residues: CAISEEVNTEAFF. The CDR3 DNA follows: TGTGCCATCAGTGAGGAGGTGAACACTGAAGCTTTCTTT. The J gene is TRBJ1-1, the V gene TRBV10-3; D is uncertain. CDR1 ENHRY and CDR2 SYGVKD come from the germline V gene. V lost 2 bases and J lost 0, with 4 bases in between. This CDR3 has 13 residues.

The chain carries TRBV10-1 and TRBJ2-1; D is perhaps TRBD1 (5 bases). V dropped 5 bases and J dropped 1 base, with 6 bases sitting between them. The CDR3 spans 13 residues. CDR1 is WNHNN and CDR2 is SYGVQD in the germline V gene (reference sequence). The CDR3 sequence: CASSRGSYNEQFF. The CDR3 DNA sequence: TGCGCCAGCAGTAGGGGTTCCTACAATGAGCAGTTCTTC.

This rearrangement joins TRBV5-1 to TRBJ1-2, with 8 bases that match TRBD1. Unmatched junction bases numbered 15, after V lost 4 bases and J lost 7 bases. The V gene's germline CDR1 is SGHRS and CDR2 YFSETQ. The CDR3 is made up of 16 amino acids. CDR3 coding DNA: TGCGCCAGCAGCGCCTCGGCCTCATCGCAGGGGGCTGGCTACACCTTC. Its translation is CASSASASSQGAGYTF. The full variable domain, in which reference TRBV5-1 and TRBJ1-2 provide the parts outside the CDR3, is KAGVTQTPRYLIKTRGQQVTLSCSPISGHRSVSWYQQTPGQGLQFLFEYFSETQRNKGNFPGRFSGRQFSNSRSEMNVSTLELGDSALYLCASSASASSQGAGYTFGSGTRLTVV.

The gene calls are TRBV5-4 and TRBJ2-7; TRBD2 matches 12 bases. V dropped 4 bases and J dropped 7; count of bases not matched to a gene: 6. Germline-derived CDR1 and CDR2 are SGHNT and YYREEE (reference sequence). This CDR3 spans 14 amino acids. The CDR3 bases are TGTGCCAGCAGCAGGACTAGCGGGACGGGGGAGCAGTACTTC. This gives the protein CASSRTSGTGEQYF.

The chain combines TRBV12-2 with TRBJ2-7; the table names TRBD2, a call not compared with the DNA. TRBV12-2 corresponds to a pseudogene. CDR3 length: 18 amino acids. CDR3: CASRLGLSGLAKVYEQYF. The CDR3 DNA reads TGTGCAAGTCGCTTAGGCCTTTCGGGACTAGCGAAGGTCTACGAGCAGTACTTC.